This passage covers 12 T cell receptor beta chains from one sample sequenced in a study of OX40 agonist ivuxolimab in advanced cancers. Sequencing was performed with immunoSEQ multiplex PCR; in TCRdb, only in-frame clones are kept and a portion is missing. The sample has roughly 120,000 clones, 75% to 90% seen once. The sample here was CD4+ or CD8+ T cells sorted from blood, taken in a trial of the OX40 agonist ivuxolimab. These receptors originate from an adult with an advanced solid tumor such as melanoma, head and neck, liver or kidney cancer.

Notes on this clone: One end of the junction varies from germline; a read error may be responsible. The chain recombines TRBV4-1 with TRBJ1-4, with D tentatively TRBD1 (5 bases). This CDR3 contains 16 residues. Per germline, CDR1 MGHRA and CDR2 YSYEKL. CDR3 residues: CASSQVESGVGEKLFF. CDR3 sequence (DNA): TGCGCCAGCAGTCAAGTGGAATCGGGGGTTGGTGAAAAACTGTTTTTT.

With regard to this clone: No conserved phenylalanine or tryptophan is present at the end of the CDR3, so a read error is the likely explanation. The rearrangement joins TRBV4-1 to TRBJ1-6; the D is unclear. CDR1 MGHRA and CDR2 YSYEKL come from the germline V gene. This CDR3 is built from 15 residues. Trimming took 4 bases from V and 7 from J, leaving 14 bases between them. CDR3: CASSLLAQANSPLHL. The CDR3 DNA sequence: TGCGCCAGCAGCCTCCTTGCCCAGGCCAATTCACCCCTCCACCTT.

The rearrangement uses TRBV4-3 and TRBJ1-2; D ambiguous. The length of the CDR3 is 14 residues. Per germline, CDR1 LGHNA and CDR2 YSLEER. Trimming cost V 0 bases and J 5 bases, with 10 bases left between them. The CDR3 region is CASSQDSGPYGYTF. The DNA for the CDR3 is TGCGCCAGCAGCCAAGATTCAGGCCCTTATGGCTACACCTTC.

The chain couples TRBV7-2 to TRBJ2-5, with D perhaps matching TRBD1 (5 bases). Germline CDR1 and CDR2: SGHTA and FQGNSA. V was pared by 3 bases and J by 2 bases, with 7 bases between. This CDR3 is 13 amino acids long. The CDR3 region is CASSFTGQETQYF. In DNA form, the CDR3 reads TGTGCCAGCAGCTTTACAGGACAAGAGACCCAGTACTTC.

The V and J genes are TRBV2 and TRBJ2-1; D is perhaps TRBD2 (5 bases). The V gene lost 6 bases and the J gene lost 4 bases, with 13 bases spanning the gap. The CDR3 contains 14 residues. Looked up from germline, CDR1 is SNHLY and CDR2 is FYNNEI. CDR3 loop: CASSPRVTYNEQFF. In nucleotides, the CDR3 is TGTGCCAGCAGCCCGAGGGTTACATACAATGAGCAGTTCTTC.

The V and J genes are TRBV19 and TRBJ1-6, with 7 bases identical to TRBD1. The CDR3 runs to 14 residues. Germline-derived CDR1 and CDR2 are LNHDA and SQIVND (reference sequence). V was pared by 7 bases and J by 14 bases, with 14 bases of the junction left unmatched. Here the CDR3 DNA reads TGTGCCAGTAAAACAGGGGCCCGGGAGCTGGCCCTCCACTTT. It encodes CASKTGARELALHF.

A few counts support this clone. The J gene is TRBJ1-5, the V gene TRBV28; D call uncertain. V shed 7 bases and J shed 5 bases, with 12 bases lying between them. The CDR3 spans 13 residues. Germline values: CDR1 MDHEN, CDR2 SYDVKM. CDR3 amino acids: CASNTVRDQPQHF. In DNA, the CDR3 is TGTGCCAGCAATACAGTCAGAGATCAGCCCCAGCATTTT. Variable domain in full (rest from reference TRBV28 and TRBJ1-5): DVKVTQSSRYLVKRTGEKVFLECVQDMDHENMFWYRQDPGLGLRLIYFSYDVKMKEKGDIPEGYSVSREKKERFSLILESASTNQTSMYLCASNTVRDQPQHFGDGTRLSIL.

This chain joins TRBV6-1 and TRBJ2-1; TRBD1 matches 10 bases. This CDR3 is 15 amino acids long. The V gene's germline CDR1 is MNHNS and CDR2 SASEGT. V shed 6 bases and J 1 base; nucleotides not matched to a gene: 3. The CDR3 region has the DNA TGTGCCAGCAGGACAGGGGGCCGGTCCTACAATGAGCAGTTCTTC. It codes for CASRTGGRSYNEQFF.

The V gene is TRBV6-1, the J gene TRBJ1-1; unclear D gene. The germline V gene has CDR1 MNHNS and CDR2 SASEGT. The CDR3 runs 12 residues. V lost 3 bases and J lost 5, with 7 bases in between. The CDR3 bases are TGTGCCAGCAGTGAGGTGACGACTGAAGCTTTCTTT. This translates into CASSEVTTEAFF.

This clone was seen just once. The rearrangement links TRBV2 to TRBJ1-6, with D possibly TRBD1 on 5 matching bases. Trimming took off 3 bases at V and 7 bases at J, with 13 bases between the two ends. CDR3 length: 15 residues. Germline-derived CDR1 and CDR2 are SNHLY and FYNNEI. The CDR3: CASSEGWGQNSPLHF. CDR3 coding DNA: TGTGCCAGCAGTGAGGGCTGGGGCCAAAATTCACCCCTCCACTTT.

This sequence joins TRBV2 and TRBJ2-2; either TRBD1 or TRBD2 may supply D (6 bases each). This CDR3 spans 14 amino acids. Germline CDR1 reads SNHLY; CDR2 reads FYNNEI. The V end was cut by 7 bases, the J end by 0 bases, with 9 bases between. This CDR3 reads CASKGDSNTGELFF. CDR3 coding DNA: TGTGCCAGCAAGGGGGACTCGAACACCGGGGAGCTGTTTTTT.

This chain joins TRBV28 and TRBJ2-4; D is perhaps TRBD1 (5 bases). The germline V gene has CDR1 MDHEN and CDR2 SYDVKM. Trimming took 5 bases from V and 0 from J, leaving 17 bases between them. This CDR3 contains 17 residues. The CDR3 bases are TGTGCCAGCAGTCTCCCCCGACAGACCCTAGCCAAAAACATTCAGTACTTC. Its translation is CASSLPRQTLAKNIQYF.